What follows are 12 T cell receptor beta chains derived from one specimen sequenced in a study of T cell responses to AZD1222 COVID-19 vaccine. TCRdb keeps only in-frame clones here, not all; method: immunoSEQ multiplex PCR. The sample holds about 120,000 clones, 88% seen once. The source material was peripheral blood, sampled on day 0 of AZD1222 vaccination. The origin of the receptors is an adult in good health.

The chain links TRBV5-1 to TRBJ1-4, with 7 bases lining up with TRBD1. CDR1 and CDR2 from the germline V gene are SGHRS and YFSETQ. V was pared by 4 bases and J by 3 bases, with 6 bases of the junction left unmatched. This CDR3 is built from 15 residues. CDR3 loop: CASSGTGTANEKLFF. Here the CDR3 DNA reads TGCGCCAGCAGCGGAACCGGGACAGCTAATGAAAAACTGTTTTTT.

The chain links TRBV18 to TRBJ2-7; TRBD2 matches 13 bases. The CDR3 runs to 15 residues. Germline-derived CDR1 and CDR2 are KGHSH and LQKENI. After removal of 5 bases from V and 3 bases from J, the junction contained 4 bases not matched to a gene. The CDR3 nucleotides are TGTGCCAGCTCAGAAGGGACTAGCGGGAACTACGAGCAGTACTTC. Its protein is CASSEGTSGNYEQYF.

The chain links TRBV10-3 to TRBJ1-1; TRBD1 might be the D (6 bases). V was pared by 0 bases and J by 1 base, with 12 bases between. Germline values: CDR1 ENHRY, CDR2 SYGVKD. The CDR3 runs to 16 residues. The CDR3: CAISESRGGENTEAFF. In DNA form, the CDR3 reads TGTGCCATCAGTGAGTCGAGAGGGGGAGAGAACACTGAAGCTTTCTTT.

The chain couples TRBV2 to TRBJ1-5; no firm D call. The germline V gene has CDR1 SNHLY and CDR2 FYNNEI. The CDR3 extends over 13 amino acids. V dropped 6 bases and J dropped 4 bases, with 10 bases sitting between them. For the CDR3, the DNA is TGTGCCAGCAGGAGGTTTTTAAATCAGCCCCAGCATTTT. It yields the protein CASRRFLNQPQHF.

This chain links TRBV5-4 with TRBJ1-6; 9 nucleotides align to TRBD1. The V gene end was trimmed by 4 bases and the J gene end by 8 bases; junction bases not matched to a gene: 7. The CDR3 has 15 amino acids. Germline assignment: CDR1 SGHNT and CDR2 YYREEE (reference sequence). The CDR3 DNA sequence: TGTGCCAGCAGCCCCCGGGACAGGGCATATTCACCCCTCCACTTT. Translating gives CASSPRDRAYSPLHF.

The chain recombines TRBV18 with TRBJ2-7; D is uncertain. Per germline, CDR1 KGHSH and CDR2 LQKENI. Trimming cost V 3 bases and J 0 bases, with 6 bases left between them. The CDR3 loop spans 13 amino acids. CDR3 coding DNA: TGTGCCAGCTCACCGCCAGCCTCCTACGAGCAGTACTTC. As protein: CASSPPASYEQYF.

The rearrangement uses TRBV4-2 and TRBJ1-3; 7 bases line up with TRBD1. The germline CDR1 and CDR2 sequences are LGHNA and YNFKEQ. The CDR3 loop spans 16 amino acids. Trimming cost V 3 bases and J 2 bases; bases outside gene matches: 7. CDR3 protein: CASSHSFTGAGNTIYF. DNA of the CDR3: TGTGCCAGCAGCCACAGTTTTACAGGGGCTGGAAACACCATATATTTT.

The sample holds one count of this clone. The chain has TRBV7-2 and TRBJ1-1; D gene ambiguous. Per the germline V gene, CDR1 is SGHTA and CDR2 is FQGNSA. Trimming took off 1 base at V and 0 bases at J, with 9 bases between the two ends. The length of the CDR3 is 15 residues. CDR3: CASSLVGYMNTEAFF. CDR3 in DNA: TGTGCCAGCAGCTTAGTCGGTTACATGAACACTGAAGCTTTCTTT.

J is TRBJ2-2 and V is TRBV7-2, with 8 nucleotides matching TRBD2. Losses at the gene ends were 7 bases for V and 1 base for J; bases not matched to a gene: 2. The CDR3 totals 14 residues. From germline, CDR1 is SGHTA and CDR2 FQGNSA. CDR3 nucleotide sequence: TGTGCCAGCAAGGGACTAGGGAACACCGGGGAGCTGTTTTTT. Translating gives CASKGLGNTGELFF.

The chain carries TRBV7-3 and TRBJ2-5, with a possible D match to TRBD1 (5 bases). This CDR3 has 15 residues. Germline loops: CDR1 SGHTA, CDR2 FQGTGA. With 1 base removed from V and 1 base from J, the gap between germline ends came to 10 bases. The CDR3 region has the DNA TGTGCCAGCAGCTTAAGGCCAGGGTTCCAAGAGACCCAGTACTTC. It encodes CASSLRPGFQETQYF.

This clone is a singleton in its sample. V and J are TRBV5-1 and TRBJ1-1; D unresolved. V was clipped by 4 bases and J by 0 bases, with 7 bases between them. The germline V gene encodes CDR1 SGHRS and CDR2 YFSETQ. The CDR3 has 13 amino acids. Here the CDR3 DNA reads TGCGCCAGCAGCCTCCCGATGAACACTGAAGCTTTCTTT. Encoded protein: CASSLPMNTEAFF.

V and J are TRBV7-3 and TRBJ2-5; a possible D gene is TRBD2 (5 bases). The germline V gene encodes CDR1 SGHTA and CDR2 FQGTGA. The V and J ends lost 0 bases and 2 bases respectively, with 16 bases between them. The CDR3 length is 17 residues. DNA of the CDR3: TGTGCCAGCAGCTTAACCCGGGATTTATACGGACAAGAGACCCAGTACTTC. This codes for CASSLTRDLYGQETQYF.